A single sample is the source of the 9 T cell receptor beta chains below, sequenced in a study of blood T cells in healthy people across ages. It was with a sample-barcoded 5' primer and a J-beta primer mix that a second PCR of roughly 7 to 12 cycles was run. TCRdb processed the 5' RACE reads anew with MiXCR; each CDR3 protein has one entry. The sample lists hundreds of thousands of distinct CDR3 sequences; about 34% were seen once. The source material was blood. Every receptor here comes from a man between 18 and 29 years old in good health.

In this sample, this clonotype turned up once. The J gene is TRBJ2-1, the V gene TRBV20-1; D unclear. V shed 5 bases and J shed 4 bases, with 12 bases lying between them. CDR3 length equals 13 residues. Germline V gene data show CDR1 as DFQATT and CDR2 as SNEGSKA (reference sequence). DNA of the CDR3: TGCAGTGCTCCGAAAAACGGTTACAATGAGCAGTTCTTC. This translates into CSAPKNGYNEQFF.

This clonotype occurred a few times. The J gene is TRBJ1-1, the V gene TRBV15; D is ambiguous. Germline lookup yields CDR1 LNHNV and CDR2 YYDKDF (reference sequence). There are 13 residues in the CDR3. Deletions cut 3 bases from V and 3 bases from J, with 8 bases between. DNA of the CDR3: TGTGCCACCAGCAGCCTAGGGTACACTGAAGCTTTCTTT. This codes for CATSSLGYTEAFF.

The rearrangement links TRBV2 to TRBJ1-5; D not resolved. Trimming took 2 bases from V and 9 from J, leaving 11 bases between them. Per germline, CDR1 SNHLY and CDR2 FYNNEI. CDR3 length: 13 amino acids. CDR3 loop: CASSESPRGPQHF. The CDR3 bases are TGTGCCAGCAGTGAATCCCCACGCGGGCCCCAGCATTTT.

This clonotype was counted between two and nine times. V gene TRBV7-2 combines with J gene TRBJ2-7, with TRBD1 matching over 10 bases. This CDR3 spans 14 amino acids. The germline CDR1 and CDR2 sequences are SGHTA and FQGNSA. V trimming: 4 bases; J trimming: 5 bases; junction bases outside the gene matches: 5. CDR3 sequence: CASSWDRGRDEQYF. Here the CDR3 DNA reads TGTGCCAGCAGCTGGGACAGGGGTCGGGACGAGCAGTACTTC.

The chain carries TRBV12-3 or TRBV12-4 and TRBJ1-6; D possibly corresponds to TRBD1 (6 bases). The CDR3 totals 15 residues. V was clipped by 5 bases and J by 9 bases, with 17 bases between them. CDR3 bases: TGTGCCAGCAGTAGTCGTACAGGGCTCTCTTCACCCCTCCACTTT. Protein: CASSSRTGLSSPLHF.

DNA for the CDR3: TGTGCCAGCAGTGACATCGGGACAGACTACGAGCAGTACTTC. It encodes CASSDIGTDYEQYF. The chain joins TRBV2 to TRBJ2-4, with 7 positions matching TRBD1. The J call may be in error: the DNA end matches TRBJ2-7 better. The CDR3 has 14 amino acids. CDR1 and CDR2 (germline): SNHLY, FYNNEI.

This clonotype has only a few counts. The chain links TRBV5-1 to TRBJ2-5, with no clear D. V shed 4 bases and J shed 2 bases, with 15 bases lying between them. CDR1 is SGHRS and CDR2 is YFSETQ in the germline V gene. CDR3 length: 15 amino acids. The CDR3 bases are TGCGCCAGCAGCCCGGCCGTGGAAGGACAAGAGACCCAGTACTTC. It yields the protein CASSPAVEGQETQYF.

This clonotype turned up a few times. The chain combines TRBV6-5 with TRBJ2-3, with TRBD2 identical over 11 bases. The J segment lost 2 bases and the V segment lost 0 bases, leaving 7 bases of the junction unmatched. The germline V gene has CDR1 MNHEY and CDR2 SVGAGI. The CDR3 is made up of 18 amino acids. This CDR3 is CASSYSSSGGASTDTQYF. CDR3 sequence (DNA): TGTGCCAGCAGTTACTCGAGTAGCGGGGGGGCCTCCACAGATACGCAGTATTTT.

In this sample, this clonotype turned up once. The chain uses TRBV30 and TRBJ2-1, with D perhaps assigned TRBD1 or TRBD2 (6 bases each). Judging by the DNA end, TRBJ2-7 fits better; the J call may be wrong. The CDR3 length is 14 residues. CDR1 is GTSNPN and CDR2 is SVGIG in the germline V gene (reference sequence). CDR3 bases: TGTGCCTGGAGTGTACGGGGGCCCTACAATGAGCAGTACTTC. The encoded protein is CAWSVRGPYNEQYF.